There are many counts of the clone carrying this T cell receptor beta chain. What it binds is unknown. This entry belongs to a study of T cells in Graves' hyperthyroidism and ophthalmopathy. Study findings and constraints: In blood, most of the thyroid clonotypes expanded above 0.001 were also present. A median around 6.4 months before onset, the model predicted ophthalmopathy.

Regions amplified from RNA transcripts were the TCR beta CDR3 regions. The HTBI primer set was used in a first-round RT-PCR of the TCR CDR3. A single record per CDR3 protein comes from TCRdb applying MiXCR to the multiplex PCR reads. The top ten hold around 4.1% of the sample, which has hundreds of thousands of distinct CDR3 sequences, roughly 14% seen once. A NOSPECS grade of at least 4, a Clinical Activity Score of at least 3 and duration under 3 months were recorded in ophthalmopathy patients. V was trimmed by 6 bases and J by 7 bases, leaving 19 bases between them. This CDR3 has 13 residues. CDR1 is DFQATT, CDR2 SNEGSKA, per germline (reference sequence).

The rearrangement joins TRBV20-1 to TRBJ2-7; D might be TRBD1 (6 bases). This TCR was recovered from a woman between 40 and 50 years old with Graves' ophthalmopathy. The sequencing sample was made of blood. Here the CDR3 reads CSAYAGALGEQYF. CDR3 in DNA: TGCAGTGCCTACGCAGGGGCCCTCGGGGAGCAGTACTTC.